Listed below are T cell receptor beta chains from one sample, sequenced in a study of blood T cell repertoires in COVID-19. Clones were read by immunoSEQ multiplex PCR, and TCRdb kept only the in-frame ones, dropping some. The table records 85,000 to 120,000 clones, 84% of them present only once. The sequenced material came from peripheral blood. The receptors were gathered from a woman aged 60 to 75 with acute or convalescent COVID-19. Each CDR3 is given with its conserved first and last residue. A D gene is named only where the DNA matches it firmly. Clone size appears in some rows only: once, few, many, or a class for an expanded clone.

d_call clone_size j_call v_call cdr3_nt cdr3_aa
. once TRBJ2-7 TRBV18 TGTGCCAGCTCACCTCCGAGCTCCTACGAGCAGTACTTC CASSPPSSYEQYF
. few TRBJ1-5 TRBV4-1 TGCGCCAGCAGCCGGGCAGGGGTCGTCGCGGGCAATCAGCCCCAGCATTTT CASSRAGVVAGNQPQHF
. few TRBJ1-2 TRBV3-1/TRBV3-2 TGTGCCAGCAGCCAACGGGCAGGGATGGACGGCTACACCTTC CASSQRAGMDGYTF
TRBD2 . TRBJ2-1 TRBV29-1 TGCAGCGTTACTAGCGGGGGGGCGAATGAGCAGTTCTTC CSVTSGGANEQFF
TRBD1 . TRBJ1-5 TRBV7-9 TGTGCCAGCAGCGTGGGACAGGGAGGGGATCAGCCCCAGCATTTT CASSVGQGGDQPQHF
. . TRBJ2-5 TRBV5-5 TGTGCCAGCAGTCGTAGTCCGGGGGAGACCCAGTACTTC CASSRSPGETQYF
. . TRBJ1-5 TRBV6-6 TGTGCCAGCAGTTCGGGGGGATATAGCAATCAGCCCCAGCATTTT CASSSGGYSNQPQHF
. . TRBJ1-1 TRBV7-3 TGTGCCAGCCAGGGAACGCAAACACCTGAAGCTTTCTTT CASQGTQTPEAFF
. . TRBJ2-4 TRBV7-9 TGTGCCAGCAGCTTAGCCTTCGGGATCTCGGGGTCGAACATTCAGTACTTC CASSLAFGISGSNIQYF
. . TRBJ2-5 TRBV18 TGTGCCAGCTCACCAGATACAGGGGAGGAAGAGACCCAGTACTTC CASSPDTGEEETQYF
TRBD2 . TRBJ2-1 TRBV27 TGTGCCAGCAGAGCCACCTCGACTAGCGGGTGGGGTGAGCAGTTCTTC CASRATSTSGWGEQFF
. . TRBJ1-1 TRBV5-1 TGCGCCAGCAGCTTGAACAGGGCCGGGGACACTGAAGCTTTCTTT CASSLNRAGDTEAFF
TRBD1 . TRBJ2-1 TRBV6-6 TGTGCCAGCAATCGACCGGGACAGAGCTCTTGGGGGCAGTTCTTC CASNRPGQSSWGQFF
. . TRBJ2-1 TRBV5-5 TGTGCCAGCAGCTCCCCAAGCGATAATGAGCAGTTCTTC CASSSPSDNEQFF
. . TRBJ1-1 TRBV5-4 TGTGCCAGCAGCTCCGCCGGGGGTTCTGAAGCTTTCTTT CASSSAGGSEAFF
TRBD2 . TRBJ2-3 TRBV28 TGTGCCAGCACCTTAGCGTGGCGGGAGTACACAGATACGCAGTATTTT CASTLAWREYTDTQYF
TRBD2 . TRBJ2-2 TRBV4-1 TGCGCCAGCAGCCAAGTTTATTTAGGAGCGGGAGATGCCGGGGAGCTGTTTTTT CASSQVYLGAGDAGELFF
TRBD1 . TRBJ1-2 TRBV28 TGTGCCAGCAGTTTGACAGGGCTAGACTACACCTTC CASSLTGLDYTF
. . TRBJ2-7 TRBV2 TGTGCCAGCAGTCTCCTTGCGGAGCAGTACTTC CASSLLAEQYF
. . TRBJ2-3 TRBV5-1 TGCGCCAGCAGCTTGGAACAGTTCACAGATACGCAGTATTTT CASSLEQFTDTQYF
TRBD2 . TRBJ2-3 TRBV5-1 TGCGCCAGCAGCTTGGGACTAGCGGGCACAGATACGCAGTATTTT CASSLGLAGTDTQYF
TRBD1 . TRBJ1-4 TRBV19 TGTGCCAGTAGCCCACAGGGGGCGGGTGGAAATGAAAAACTGTTTTTT CASSPQGAGGNEKLFF
. few TRBJ2-3 TRBV19 TGTGCCAGTAGCGGGAGTTTCACAGATACGCAGTATTTT CASSGSFTDTQYF
TRBD2 . TRBJ2-3 TRBV7-9 TGTGCCAGCAGCTTATGGGCGGGAGCTATAGATACGCAGTATTTT CASSLWAGAIDTQYF
TRBD2 . TRBJ2-3 TRBV2 TGTGCCAGCAGTGAATATAGCGGGAAGAACACAGATACGCAGTATTTT CASSEYSGKNTDTQYF
. . TRBJ1-1 TRBV5-4 TGTGCCAGCAGCCTAGCGATTCCGAACACTGAAGCTTTCTTT CASSLAIPNTEAFF
. . TRBJ1-3 TRBV28 TGTGCCAGCACCGACTGGGGGGGCACTCACACCATATATTTT CASTDWGGTHTIYF
. once TRBJ1-3 TRBV29-1 TGCAGCGCCGTGGGGGGGGGATCTGGAAACACCATATATTTT CSAVGGGSGNTIYF
TRBD1 . TRBJ2-7 TRBV18 TGTGCCAGCTCACTCGGGACAGGGGGTTCAGACGAGCAGTACTTC CASSLGTGGSDEQYF
. few TRBJ2-3 TRBV6-5 TGTGCCAGCCGCATTATGGAGAGCACAGATACGCAGTATTTT CASRIMESTDTQYF
. . TRBJ1-2 TRBV5-1 TGCGCCAGCAGCTTAAGCAGGACAGAGGTTGGCTACACCTTC CASSLSRTEVGYTF
TRBD2 . TRBJ2-7 TRBV6-5 TGTGCCAGCACTACGCGGGAGTGGGGCTACGAGCAGTACTTC CASTTREWGYEQYF
. . TRBJ1-1 TRBV5-1 TGCGCCAGCAGCTTGACAGCGGGGAACACTGAAGCTTTCTTT CASSLTAGNTEAFF
. once TRBJ1-5 TRBV6-5 TGTGCCTCGGGATGGGGAGGCAATCAGCCCCAGCATTTT CASGWGGNQPQHF
TRBD2 . TRBJ2-1 TRBV2 TGTGCCAGCAGACCCTCTGGCGGGGGGGCCTATGAGCAGTTCTTC CASRPSGGGAYEQFF
. . TRBJ2-7 TRBV6-5 TGTGCCAGCAGTTTACAGGGAGGGATGTCCTACGAGCAGTACTTC CASSLQGGMSYEQYF
. . TRBJ1-2 TRBV5-1 TGCGCCAGCAGTGTCTCCCCCAACCTCGAGGGCTACACCTTC CASSVSPNLEGYTF
. few TRBJ1-2 TRBV19 TGTGCCAGCAGCGGGGGGCAGGGCTATGGCTACACCTTC CASSGGQGYGYTF
. . TRBJ1-1 TRBV14 TGTGCCAGCAGCCAGCGGGCCTTCGACACTGAAGCTTTCTTT CASSQRAFDTEAFF
. . TRBJ1-2 TRBV5-1 TGCGCCAGCAGCCAACCCGGGACGGGAGCTAACTATGGCTACACCTTC CASSQPGTGANYGYTF
TRBD1 . TRBJ1-5 TRBV19 TGTGCCAGTAACCCCGGGACAGGGTCTCATGTGGGCAATCAGCCCCAGCATTTT CASNPGTGSHVGNQPQHF